The following is a T cell receptor (beta chain) sequence with its context. Its antigen is as yet unknown. The record originates from a study of response to subunit inactivated influenza vaccine. Study-wide points: There was a suggestion from the authors that each seasonal influenza vaccination recruits few new T cells.

TCRdb re-called the RT-PCR reads with MiXCR, one entry per CDR3 protein. In the table there are some 850,000 distinct CDR3 sequences, approximately 17% of which are singletons. This CDR3 is 10 amino acids long. From germline, CDR1 is DFQATT and CDR2 SNEGSKA (reference sequence). The germline V and J ends were trimmed by 7 bases and 6 bases, with 7 bases remaining between them. The receptor was derived from a man over 45 who received an inactivated influenza vaccine. The sample in question was PBMCs from blood, obtained about 5 days after vaccination. This chain joins TRBV20-1 and TRBJ2-1; no definite D call. The CDR3 here is CSGVANEQFF. The CDR3 nucleotides read TGCAGTGGGGTAGCCAATGAGCAGTTCTTC.